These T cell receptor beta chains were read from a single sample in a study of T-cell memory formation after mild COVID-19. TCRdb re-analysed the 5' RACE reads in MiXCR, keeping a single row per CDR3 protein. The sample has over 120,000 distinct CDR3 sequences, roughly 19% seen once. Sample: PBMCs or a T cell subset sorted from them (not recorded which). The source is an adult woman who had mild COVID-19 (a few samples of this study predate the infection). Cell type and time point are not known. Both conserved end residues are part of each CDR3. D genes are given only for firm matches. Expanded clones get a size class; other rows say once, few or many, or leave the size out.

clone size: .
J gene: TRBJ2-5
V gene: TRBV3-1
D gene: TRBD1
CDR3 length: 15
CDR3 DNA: TGTGCCAGCAGCCCTCGGACAGGAGATCAAGAGACCCAGTACTTC
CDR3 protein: CASSPRTGDQETQYF

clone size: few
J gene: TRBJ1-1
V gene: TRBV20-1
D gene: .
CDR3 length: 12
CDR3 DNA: TGCAGTGCTAGGGTTCGCGACACTGAAGCTTTCTTT
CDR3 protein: CSARVRDTEAFF

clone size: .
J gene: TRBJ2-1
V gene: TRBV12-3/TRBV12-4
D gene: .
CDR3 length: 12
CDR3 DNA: TGTGCCAGCAGTTCCCAGACACTTGAGCAGTTCTTC
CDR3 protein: CASSSQTLEQFF

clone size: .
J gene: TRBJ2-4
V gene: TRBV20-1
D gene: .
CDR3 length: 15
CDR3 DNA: TGCAGTGCTAGTCCCTGGCAGAGGGTAGAAAACATTCAGTACTTC
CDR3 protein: CSASPWQRVENIQYF

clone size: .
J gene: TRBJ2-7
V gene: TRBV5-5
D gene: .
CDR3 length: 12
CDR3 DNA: TGTGCCAGCATCAGGAACGCCGACGAGCAGTACTTC
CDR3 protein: CASIRNADEQYF

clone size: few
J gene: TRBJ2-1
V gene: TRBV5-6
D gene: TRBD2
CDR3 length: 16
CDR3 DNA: TGTGCCAGCAGCTCGAGCGGGAGCCCACCCTACAATGAGCAGTTCTTC
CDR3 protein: CASSSSGSPPYNEQFF

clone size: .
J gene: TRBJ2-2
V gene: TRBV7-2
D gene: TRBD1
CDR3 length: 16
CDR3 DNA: TGTGCCAGCAGCTTAGGGGACAGGGTGATCCCCGGGGAGCTGTTTTTT
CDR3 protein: CASSLGDRVIPGELFF

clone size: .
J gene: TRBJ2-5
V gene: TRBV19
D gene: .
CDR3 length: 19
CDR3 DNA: TGTGCCAGTAGTACCTCCTCCGGGACAACGGACGGGGCCCAAGAGACCCAGTACTTC
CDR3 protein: CASSTSSGTTDGAQETQYF

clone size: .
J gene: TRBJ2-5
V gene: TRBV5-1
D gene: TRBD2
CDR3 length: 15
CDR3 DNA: TGCGCCAGCAGCTTTTCTCGGACTAGCAGAGAGACCCAGTACTTC
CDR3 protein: CASSFSRTSRETQYF

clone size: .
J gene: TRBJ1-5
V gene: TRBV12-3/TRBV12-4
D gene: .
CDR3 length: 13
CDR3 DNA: TGTGCCAGCAGTGGACAGCTAGATCAGCCCCAGCATTTT
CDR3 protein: CASSGQLDQPQHF

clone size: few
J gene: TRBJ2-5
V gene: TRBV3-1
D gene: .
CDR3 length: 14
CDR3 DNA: TGTGCCAGCAGCCAACCGGACGACAGAGAGACCCAGTACTTC
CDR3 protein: CASSQPDDRETQYF

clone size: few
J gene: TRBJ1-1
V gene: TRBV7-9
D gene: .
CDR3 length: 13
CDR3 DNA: TGTGCCAGCAGCTTCAGAGTTAGCACTGAAGCTTTCTTT
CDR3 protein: CASSFRVSTEAFF

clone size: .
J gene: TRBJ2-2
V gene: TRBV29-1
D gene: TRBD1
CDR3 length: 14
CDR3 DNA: TGCAGCGCTAGACAGGGGGCGCAGACCGGGGAGCTGTTTTTT
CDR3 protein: CSARQGAQTGELFF

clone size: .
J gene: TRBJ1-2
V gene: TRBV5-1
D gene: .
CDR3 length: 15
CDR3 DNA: TGCGCCAGCAGCTTGAACGTCCCTTCCAGCTATGGCTACACCTTC
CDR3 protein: CASSLNVPSSYGYTF

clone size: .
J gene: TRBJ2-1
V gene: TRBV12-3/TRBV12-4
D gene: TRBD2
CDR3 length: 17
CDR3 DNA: TGTGCCAGCAGATTCCGAGTTCGGGGGGGTCCGGGCAATGAGCAGTTCTTC
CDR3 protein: CASRFRVRGGPGNEQFF

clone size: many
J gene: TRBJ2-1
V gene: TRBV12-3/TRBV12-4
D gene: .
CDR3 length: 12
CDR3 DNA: TGTGCCAGCTCCTCCTGGGGGGATGAGCAGTTCTTC
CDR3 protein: CASSSWGDEQFF

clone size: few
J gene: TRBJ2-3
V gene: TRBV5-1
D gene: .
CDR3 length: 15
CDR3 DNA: TGCGCCAGCAGCTTGGGTGTGGACAGCACAGATACGCAGTATTTT
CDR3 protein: CASSLGVDSTDTQYF

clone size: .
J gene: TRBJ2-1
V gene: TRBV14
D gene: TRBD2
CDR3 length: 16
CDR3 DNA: TGTGCCACTAAGAGGGTGGCGGGAGTCGTCAACAATGAGCAGTTCTTC
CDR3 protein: CATKRVAGVVNNEQFF

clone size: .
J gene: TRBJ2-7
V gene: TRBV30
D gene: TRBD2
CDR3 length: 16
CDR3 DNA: TGTGCCTGGAGTACGACAACTAGCGGGACCCGCTACGAGCAGTACTTC
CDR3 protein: CAWSTTTSGTRYEQYF

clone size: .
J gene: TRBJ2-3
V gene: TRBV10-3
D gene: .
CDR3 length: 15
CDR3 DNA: TGTGCCATCAGTGATAATTCGAAGCAGGTTGATACGCAGTATTTT
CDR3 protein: CAISDNSKQVDTQYF

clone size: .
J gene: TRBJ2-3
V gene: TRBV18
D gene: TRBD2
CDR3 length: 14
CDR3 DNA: TGTGCCAGCTCACCACCGCCGGGAGGAGATACGCAGTATTTT
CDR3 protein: CASSPPPGGDTQYF

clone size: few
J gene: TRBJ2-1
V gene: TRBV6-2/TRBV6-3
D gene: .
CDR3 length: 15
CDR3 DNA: TGTGCCAGCATTGTCCCTGGGCAAGTGGTCAATGAGCAGTTCTTC
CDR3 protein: CASIVPGQVVNEQFF

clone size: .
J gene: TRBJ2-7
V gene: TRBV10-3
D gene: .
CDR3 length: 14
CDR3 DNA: TGTGCCATCAGTACTCCGGCACAGGACTACGAGCAGTACTTC
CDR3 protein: CAISTPAQDYEQYF

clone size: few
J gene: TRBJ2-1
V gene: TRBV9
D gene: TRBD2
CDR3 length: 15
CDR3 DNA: TGTGCCAGCAGCGTAGCGGGTAGCGGGAGTCCTGAGCAGTTCTTC
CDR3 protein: CASSVAGSGSPEQFF

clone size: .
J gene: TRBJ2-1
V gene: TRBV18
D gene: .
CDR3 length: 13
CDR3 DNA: TGTGCCAGCTCACCAAGGCAAAACAATGAGCAGTTCTTC
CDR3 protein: CASSPRQNNEQFF

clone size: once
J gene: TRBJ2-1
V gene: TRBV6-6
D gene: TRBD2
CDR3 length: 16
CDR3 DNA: TGTGCCAGCAGTGCTCCATTAGCGGGAGGGAACAATGAGCAGTTCTTC
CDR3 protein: CASSAPLAGGNNEQFF

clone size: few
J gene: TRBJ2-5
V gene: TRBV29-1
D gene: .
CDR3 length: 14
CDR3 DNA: TGCAGCGTTGAACATTTTAGAGGGACAGAGACCCAGTACTTC
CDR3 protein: CSVEHFRGTETQYF

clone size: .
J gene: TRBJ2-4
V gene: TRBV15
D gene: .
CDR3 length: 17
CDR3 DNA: TGTGCCACCAGCAGAGATCCCCCCAGTCTAGCCAAAAACATTCAGTACTTC
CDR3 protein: CATSRDPPSLAKNIQYF